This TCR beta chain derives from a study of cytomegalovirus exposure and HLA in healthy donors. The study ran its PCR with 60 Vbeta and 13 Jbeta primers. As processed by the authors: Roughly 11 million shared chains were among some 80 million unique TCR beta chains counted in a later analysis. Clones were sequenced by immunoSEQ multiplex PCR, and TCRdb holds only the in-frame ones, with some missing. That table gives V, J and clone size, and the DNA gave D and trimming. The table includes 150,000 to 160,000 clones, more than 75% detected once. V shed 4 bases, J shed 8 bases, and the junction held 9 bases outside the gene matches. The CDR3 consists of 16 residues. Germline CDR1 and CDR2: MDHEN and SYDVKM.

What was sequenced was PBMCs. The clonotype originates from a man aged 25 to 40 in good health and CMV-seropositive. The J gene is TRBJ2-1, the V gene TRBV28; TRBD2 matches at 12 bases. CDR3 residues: CASSSPGLAGQHEQFF. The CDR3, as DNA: TGTGCCAGCAGTTCCCCGGGACTAGCGGGTCAGCATGAGCAGTTCTTC.